A selection of T cell receptor beta chains follows, all from one sample in a study of T cell changes during pregnancy in multiple sclerosis. Assay: immunoSEQ multiplex PCR; the TCRdb copy retains only in-frame clones and omits some. The sample has 60,000 to 75,000 clones; roughly 94% are singletons. The material was peripheral blood, obtained after pregnancy. Every receptor here comes from a female donor with multiple sclerosis, enrolled in a pregnancy study. The CDR3 runs from the conserved cysteine through the conserved F or W. The order of the fields is V gene, D gene, clone size, J gene, CDR3 protein, CDR3 DNA. D genes are given only for firm matches. Clone size is stated in some rows and not others, as once, few, many or a class when expanded.

TRBV27,.,.,TRBJ1-5,CASSPTSRGGANQPQHF,TGTGCCAGCAGTCCGACCTCCAGAGGGGGTGCCAATCAGCCCCAGCATTTT
TRBV6-4,.,.,TRBJ2-6,CASSDGVDSGANVLTF,TGTGCCAGCAGTGACGGAGTTGACTCTGGGGCCAACGTCCTGACTTTC
TRBV13,.,.,TRBJ2-1,CASSLWDTLNEQFF,TGTGCCAGCAGCTTATGGGACACTCTAAATGAGCAGTTCTTC
TRBV4-1,.,.,TRBJ2-1,CASSQDRGSDEQFF,TGCGCCAGCAGCCAAGATAGGGGCTCCGATGAGCAGTTCTTC
TRBV7-9,TRBD2,.,TRBJ2-5,CASSLGLAGGPETQYF,TGTGCCAGCAGCCTAGGACTAGCGGGAGGGCCAGAGACCCAGTACTTC
TRBV18,.,.,TRBJ1-2,CASSPATDLVYGYTF,TGTGCCAGCTCACCCGCGACAGACTTAGTGTATGGCTACACCTTC
TRBV6-1,TRBD2,.,TRBJ2-7,CASSGGRLAGYEQYF,TGTGCCAGCAGTGGCGGCAGACTAGCGGGCTACGAGCAGTACTTC
TRBV5-4,TRBD2,.,TRBJ2-2,CASSFGASGILGTGELFF,TGTGCCAGCAGCTTCGGGGCTAGCGGGATTCTGGGTACCGGGGAGCTGTTTTTT
TRBV10-3,.,.,TRBJ2-1,CAISVSAPSYNEQFF,TGTGCCATCAGTGTGTCAGCTCCTTCCTACAATGAGCAGTTCTTC
TRBV29-1,.,.,TRBJ2-5,CSVVWRETQYF,TGCAGCGTTGTATGGCGGGAGACCCAGTACTTC
TRBV6-5,TRBD1,.,TRBJ2-3,CASKDRGAFTDTQYF,TGTGCCAGCAAAGACAGGGGTGCTTTCACAGATACGCAGTATTTT
TRBV2,TRBD2,.,TRBJ2-5,CASRGPGGPRQETQYF,TGTGCCAGCAGAGGGCCGGGAGGGCCACGACAAGAGACCCAGTACTTC
TRBV11-2,.,once,TRBJ2-7,CASSLFGGPEYEQYF,TGTGCCAGCAGCTTATTTGGGGGCCCTGAATACGAGCAGTACTTC
TRBV7-3,.,.,TRBJ2-7,CASSTTPGYEQYF,TGTGCCAGCAGCACGACCCCCGGGTACGAGCAGTACTTC
TRBV27,TRBD2,.,TRBJ2-3,CASSFRAGGADTQYF,TGTGCCAGCAGTTTCCGGGCGGGGGGAGCAGATACGCAGTATTTT
TRBV6-5,.,.,TRBJ2-7,CASSYSGRTYEQYF,TGTGCCAGCAGTTACTCGGGCAGAACCTACGAGCAGTACTTC
TRBV7-9,.,.,TRBJ2-7,CASSSRQALYEQYF,TGTGCCAGCAGTTCTAGACAGGCTCTGTACGAGCAGTACTTC
TRBV7-2,.,.,TRBJ2-7,CASSSTGTSVYEQYF,TGTGCCAGCAGCAGCACCGGGACAAGTGTCTACGAGCAGTACTTC
TRBV10-3,.,.,TRBJ1-1,CAISERQMNTEAFF,TGTGCCATCAGTGAGCGACAGATGAACACTGAAGCTTTCTTT
TRBV10-3,TRBD2,.,TRBJ2-7,CAISEVAGDEQYF,TGTGCCATCAGTGAGGTTGCGGGGGATGAGCAGTACTTC
TRBV27,.,.,TRBJ2-7,CASRSLALGYEQYF,TGTGCCAGCAGAAGTCTAGCGTTGGGTTACGAGCAGTACTTC
TRBV19,TRBD1,.,TRBJ1-1,CASTHGTGYAEAFF,TGTGCCAGTACTCATGGGACAGGTTACGCTGAAGCTTTCTTT
TRBV6-5,TRBD1,.,TRBJ2-1,CASRYGQGEYNEQFF,TGTGCCAGCAGATATGGACAGGGGGAGTACAATGAGCAGTTCTTC
TRBV2,TRBD2,.,TRBJ2-1,CASSARLAGGTYNEQFF,TGTGCCAGCAGTGCGCGTCTAGCGGGAGGGACCTACAATGAGCAGTTCTTC